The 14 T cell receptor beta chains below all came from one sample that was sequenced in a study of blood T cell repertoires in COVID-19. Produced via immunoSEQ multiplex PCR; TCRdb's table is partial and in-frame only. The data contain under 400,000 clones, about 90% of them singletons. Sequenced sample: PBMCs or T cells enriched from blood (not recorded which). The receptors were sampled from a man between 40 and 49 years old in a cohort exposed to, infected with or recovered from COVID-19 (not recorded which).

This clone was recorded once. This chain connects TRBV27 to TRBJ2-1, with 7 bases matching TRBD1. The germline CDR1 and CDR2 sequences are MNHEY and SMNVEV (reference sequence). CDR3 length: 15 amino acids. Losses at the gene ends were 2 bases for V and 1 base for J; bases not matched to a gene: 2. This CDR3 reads CASSLGTASYNEQFF. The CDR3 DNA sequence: TGTGCCAGCAGTTTAGGGACAGCTTCCTACAATGAGCAGTTCTTC.

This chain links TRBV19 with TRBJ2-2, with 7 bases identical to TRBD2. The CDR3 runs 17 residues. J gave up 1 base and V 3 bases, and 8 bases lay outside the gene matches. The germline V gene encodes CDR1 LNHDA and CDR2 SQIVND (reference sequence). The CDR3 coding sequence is TGTGCCAGTAGTATGAAGCGGGGATACAGGAACACCGGGGAGCTGTTTTTT. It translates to CASSMKRGYRNTGELFF.

This CDR3 is CASSPSGGGTHYGYTF. The CDR3 region has the DNA TGCGCCAGCAGCCCCTCCGGTGGGGGGACGCACTATGGCTACACCTTC. V usage is TRBV5-1 and J usage is TRBJ1-2, with D maybe TRBD1 (5 bases). V was clipped by 4 bases and J by 3 bases, with 19 bases between them. Germline V gives CDR1 SGHRS, CDR2 YFSETQ. There are 16 residues in the CDR3.

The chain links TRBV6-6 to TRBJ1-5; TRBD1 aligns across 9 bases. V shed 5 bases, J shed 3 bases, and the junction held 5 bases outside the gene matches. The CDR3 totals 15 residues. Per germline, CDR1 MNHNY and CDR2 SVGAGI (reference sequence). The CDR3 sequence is CASSGRTGANQPQHF. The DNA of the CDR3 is TGTGCCAGCAGTGGCCGGACAGGGGCCAATCAGCCCCAGCATTTT.

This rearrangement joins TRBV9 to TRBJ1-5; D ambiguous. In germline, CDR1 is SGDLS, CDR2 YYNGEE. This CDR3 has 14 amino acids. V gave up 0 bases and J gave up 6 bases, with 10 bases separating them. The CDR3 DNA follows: TGTGCCAGCAGCGTAGGTTCCGCCAGTCAGCCCCAGCATTTT. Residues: CASSVGSASQPQHF.

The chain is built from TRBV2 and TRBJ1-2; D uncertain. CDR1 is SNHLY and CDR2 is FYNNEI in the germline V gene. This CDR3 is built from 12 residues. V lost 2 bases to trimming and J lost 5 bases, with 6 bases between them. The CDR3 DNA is TGTGCCAGCAGTGAACGGGTTTATGGCTACACCTTC. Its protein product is CASSERVYGYTF. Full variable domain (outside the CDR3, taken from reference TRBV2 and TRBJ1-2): EPEVTQTPSHQVTQMGQEVILRCVPISNHLYFYWYRQILGQKVEFLVSFYNNEISEKSEIFDDQFSVERPDGSNFTLKIRSTKLEDSAMYFCASSERVYGYTFGSGTRLTVV.

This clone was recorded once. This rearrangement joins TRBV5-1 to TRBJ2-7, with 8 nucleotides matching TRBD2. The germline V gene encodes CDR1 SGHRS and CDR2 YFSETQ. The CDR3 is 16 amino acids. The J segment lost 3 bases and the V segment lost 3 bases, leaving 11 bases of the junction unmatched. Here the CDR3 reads CASSSVISGSNYEQYF. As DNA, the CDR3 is TGCGCCAGCAGCTCGGTCATAAGCGGGAGTAACTACGAGCAGTACTTC.

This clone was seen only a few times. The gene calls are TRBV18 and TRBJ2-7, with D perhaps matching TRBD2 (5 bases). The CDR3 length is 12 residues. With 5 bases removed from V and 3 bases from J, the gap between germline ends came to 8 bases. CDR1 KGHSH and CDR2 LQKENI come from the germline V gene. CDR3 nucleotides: TGTGCCAGCTCAGAAACTAGCTACGAGCAGTACTTC. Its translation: CASSETSYEQYF.

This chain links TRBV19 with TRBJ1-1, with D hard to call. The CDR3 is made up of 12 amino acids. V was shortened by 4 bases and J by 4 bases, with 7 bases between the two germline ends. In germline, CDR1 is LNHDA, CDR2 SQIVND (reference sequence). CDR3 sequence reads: CASSSPSTEAFF. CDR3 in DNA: TGTGCCAGTAGTAGCCCTAGCACTGAAGCTTTCTTT.

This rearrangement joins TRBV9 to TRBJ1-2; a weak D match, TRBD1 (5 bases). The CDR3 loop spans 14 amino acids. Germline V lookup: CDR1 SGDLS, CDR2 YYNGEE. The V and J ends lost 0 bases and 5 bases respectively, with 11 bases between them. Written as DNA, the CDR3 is TGTGCCAGCAGCGTAGCAGACACAGGTTATGGCTACACCTTC. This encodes CASSVADTGYGYTF.

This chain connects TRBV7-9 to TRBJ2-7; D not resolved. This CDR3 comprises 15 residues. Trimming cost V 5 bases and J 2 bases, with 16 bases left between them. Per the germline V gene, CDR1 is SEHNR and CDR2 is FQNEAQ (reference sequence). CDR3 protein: CASSPPRGRTYEQYF. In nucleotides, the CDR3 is TGTGCCAGCAGCCCCCCGCGCGGCAGAACCTACGAGCAGTACTTC.

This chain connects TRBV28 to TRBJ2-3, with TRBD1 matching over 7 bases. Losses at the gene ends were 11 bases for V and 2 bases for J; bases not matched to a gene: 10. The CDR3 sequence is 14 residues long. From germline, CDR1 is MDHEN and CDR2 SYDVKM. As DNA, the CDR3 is TGTGCCGCAGCCCGGGACAGATACACAGATACGCAGTATTTT. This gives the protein CAAARDRYTDTQYF.

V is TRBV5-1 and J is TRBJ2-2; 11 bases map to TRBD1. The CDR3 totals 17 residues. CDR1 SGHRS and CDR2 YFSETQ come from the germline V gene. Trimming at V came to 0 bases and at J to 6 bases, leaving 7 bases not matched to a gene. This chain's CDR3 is CASSLDGQGAGSGELFF. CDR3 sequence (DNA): TGCGCCAGCAGCTTGGACGGACAGGGGGCAGGTTCCGGGGAGCTGTTTTTT.

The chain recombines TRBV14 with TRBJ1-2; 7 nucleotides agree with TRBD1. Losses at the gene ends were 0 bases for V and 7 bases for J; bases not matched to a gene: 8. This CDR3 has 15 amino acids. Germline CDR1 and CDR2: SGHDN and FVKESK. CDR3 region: CASSQDFDRVGGYTF. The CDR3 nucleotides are TGTGCCAGCAGCCAAGACTTCGACAGGGTGGGTGGCTACACCTTC. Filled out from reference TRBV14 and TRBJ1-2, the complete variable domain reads EAGVTQFPSHSVIEKGQTVTLRCDPISGHDNLYWYRRVMGKEIKFLLHFVKESKQDESGMPNNRFLAERTGGTYSTLKVQPAELEDSGVYFCASSQDFDRVGGYTFGSGTRLTVV.